This T cell receptor beta chain was profiled in a study of T-cell memory formation after mild COVID-19. Germline CDR1 reads LNHDA; CDR2 reads SQIVND (reference sequence). The V and J ends lost 6 bases and 2 bases, in that order; junction bases with no gene match: 7. The CDR3 contains 15 residues. Constant-segment primers served in 5'RACE that generated TCR alpha and TCR beta cDNA libraries bearing sample barcodes and UMIs. Each CDR3 protein is one row after TCRdb ran MiXCR on the 5' RACE reads. This table holds some 120,000 distinct CDR3 sequences, about 15% found once. The receptor was isolated from an adult woman who had mild COVID-19 (a few samples of this study predate the infection). Cell type and time point are not known. The chain couples TRBV19 to TRBJ2-1; 7 bases line up with TRBD1. The specimen was PBMCs or a T cell subset sorted from them (not recorded which). The CDR3 sequence: CASSNSQGAYNEQFF. The DNA for the CDR3 is TGTGCCAGTAGCAATTCCCAGGGGGCCTACAATGAGCAGTTCTTC.